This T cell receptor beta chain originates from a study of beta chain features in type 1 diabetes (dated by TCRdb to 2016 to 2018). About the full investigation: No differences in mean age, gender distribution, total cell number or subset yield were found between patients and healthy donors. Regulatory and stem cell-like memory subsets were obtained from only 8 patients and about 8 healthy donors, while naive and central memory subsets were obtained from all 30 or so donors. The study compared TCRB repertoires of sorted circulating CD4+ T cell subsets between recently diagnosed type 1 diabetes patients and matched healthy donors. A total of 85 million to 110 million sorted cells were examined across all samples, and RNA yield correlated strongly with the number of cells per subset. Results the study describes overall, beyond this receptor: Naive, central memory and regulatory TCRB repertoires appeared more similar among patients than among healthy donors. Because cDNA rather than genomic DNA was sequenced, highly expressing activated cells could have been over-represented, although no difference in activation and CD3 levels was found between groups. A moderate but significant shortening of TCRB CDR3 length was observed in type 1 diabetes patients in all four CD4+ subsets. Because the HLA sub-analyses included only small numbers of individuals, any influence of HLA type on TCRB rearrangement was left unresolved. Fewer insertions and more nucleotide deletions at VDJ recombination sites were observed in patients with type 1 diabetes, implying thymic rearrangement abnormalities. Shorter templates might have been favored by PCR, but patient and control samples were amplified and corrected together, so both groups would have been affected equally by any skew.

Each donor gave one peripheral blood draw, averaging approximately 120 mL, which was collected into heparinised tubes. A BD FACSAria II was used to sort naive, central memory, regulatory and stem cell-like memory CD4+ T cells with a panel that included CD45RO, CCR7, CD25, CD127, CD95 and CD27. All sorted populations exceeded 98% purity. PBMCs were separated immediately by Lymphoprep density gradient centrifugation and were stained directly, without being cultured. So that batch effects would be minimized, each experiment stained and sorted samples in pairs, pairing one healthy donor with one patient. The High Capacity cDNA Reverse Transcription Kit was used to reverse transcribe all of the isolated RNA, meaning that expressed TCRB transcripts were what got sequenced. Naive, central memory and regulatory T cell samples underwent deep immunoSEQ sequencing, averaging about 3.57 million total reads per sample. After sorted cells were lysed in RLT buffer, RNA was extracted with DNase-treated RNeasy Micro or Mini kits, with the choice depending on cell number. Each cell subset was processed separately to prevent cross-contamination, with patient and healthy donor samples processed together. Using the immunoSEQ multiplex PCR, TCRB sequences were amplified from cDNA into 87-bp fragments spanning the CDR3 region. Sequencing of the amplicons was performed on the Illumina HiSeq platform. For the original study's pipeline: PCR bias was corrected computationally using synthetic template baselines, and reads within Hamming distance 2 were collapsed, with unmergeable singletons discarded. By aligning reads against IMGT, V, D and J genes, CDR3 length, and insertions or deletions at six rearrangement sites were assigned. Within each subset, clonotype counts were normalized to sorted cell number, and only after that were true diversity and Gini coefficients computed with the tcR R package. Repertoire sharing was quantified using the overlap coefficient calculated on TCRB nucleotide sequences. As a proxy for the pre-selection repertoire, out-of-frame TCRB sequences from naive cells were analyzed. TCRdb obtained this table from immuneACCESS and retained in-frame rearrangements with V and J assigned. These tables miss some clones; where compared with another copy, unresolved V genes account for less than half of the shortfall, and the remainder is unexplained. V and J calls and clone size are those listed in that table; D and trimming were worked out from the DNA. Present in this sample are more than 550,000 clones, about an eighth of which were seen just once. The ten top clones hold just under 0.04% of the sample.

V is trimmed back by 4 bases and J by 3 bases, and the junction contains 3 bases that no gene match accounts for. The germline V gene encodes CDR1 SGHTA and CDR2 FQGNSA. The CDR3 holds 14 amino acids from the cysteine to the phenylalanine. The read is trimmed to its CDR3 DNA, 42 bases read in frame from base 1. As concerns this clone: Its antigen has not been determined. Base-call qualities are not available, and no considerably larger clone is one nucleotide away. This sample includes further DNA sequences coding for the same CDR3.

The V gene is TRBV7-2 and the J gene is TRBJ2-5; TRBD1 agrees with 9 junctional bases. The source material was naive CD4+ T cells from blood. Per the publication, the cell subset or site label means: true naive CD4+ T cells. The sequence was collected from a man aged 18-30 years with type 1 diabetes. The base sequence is TGTGCCAGCAGCTCGGGGACAGGGAAAGAGACCCAGTACTTC. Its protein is CASSSGTGKETQYF.